These 4 T cell receptor beta chains originate from one sample sequenced in a study of read filtering for tumor transcriptome and immune sequencing. Molecular barcoded adaptors covering alpha/delta and beta/gamma chains were used on around 370 ng RNA. In TCRdb, the reads were re-called with MiXCR into one record per CDR3 protein. The table records tens of thousands of distinct CDR3 sequences, 20% to 25% of them present only once. The sequenced sample consisted of a population of CD138-negative cells sorted from bone marrow. The receptors here all came from a donor at least 40 years old with multiple myeloma.

This clonotype has at least ten counts. The rearrangement links TRBV13 to TRBJ2-7, with TRBD2 identical over 8 bases. J gave up 1 base and V 1 base, and 9 bases lay outside the gene matches. The CDR3 is made up of 17 amino acids. Germline V gives CDR1 PRHDT, CDR2 FYEKMQ (reference sequence). The CDR3 loop is CASSLAKLAGESYEQYF. The CDR3 DNA reads as TGTGCCAGCAGCTTAGCCAAGCTAGCGGGTGAATCCTACGAGCAGTACTTC.

A note on this clonotype: Since a much larger clone is just one base distant, this may be a read error. The chain has TRBV29-1 and TRBJ2-2; possibly TRBD2 for D (6 bases). Germline assignment: CDR1 SQVTM and CDR2 ANQGSEA. This CDR3 is built from 14 residues. The CDR3 loop reads CSVAGTLNTGELLF. The CDR3 region has the DNA TGCAGCGTTGCCGGGACTCTGAACACCGGGGAGCTGCTTTTT.

A note on this clonotype: One junction end does not reproduce the germline sequence, and a read error may be involved. The V gene is TRBV7-3, the J gene TRBJ2-1; possibly TRBD2 for D (5 bases). CDR3 length equals 14 residues. The V gene's germline CDR1 is SGHTA and CDR2 FQGTGA. DNA for the CDR3: TGTGCCAGCAGCATATCGGGATCCTACAATGAGCAGTCCTTC. It encodes CASSISGSYNEQSF.

This clonotype was observed at least ten times. The rearrangement links TRBV4-2 to TRBJ2-2; D call uncertain. CDR3 size: 14 residues. Germline lookup yields CDR1 LGHNA and CDR2 YNFKEQ. V lost 0 bases and J lost 5, with 7 bases in between. The chain's CDR3 is CASSQEWVTGELFF. In DNA form, the CDR3 reads TGTGCCAGCAGCCAAGAATGGGTTACCGGGGAGCTGTTTTTT.